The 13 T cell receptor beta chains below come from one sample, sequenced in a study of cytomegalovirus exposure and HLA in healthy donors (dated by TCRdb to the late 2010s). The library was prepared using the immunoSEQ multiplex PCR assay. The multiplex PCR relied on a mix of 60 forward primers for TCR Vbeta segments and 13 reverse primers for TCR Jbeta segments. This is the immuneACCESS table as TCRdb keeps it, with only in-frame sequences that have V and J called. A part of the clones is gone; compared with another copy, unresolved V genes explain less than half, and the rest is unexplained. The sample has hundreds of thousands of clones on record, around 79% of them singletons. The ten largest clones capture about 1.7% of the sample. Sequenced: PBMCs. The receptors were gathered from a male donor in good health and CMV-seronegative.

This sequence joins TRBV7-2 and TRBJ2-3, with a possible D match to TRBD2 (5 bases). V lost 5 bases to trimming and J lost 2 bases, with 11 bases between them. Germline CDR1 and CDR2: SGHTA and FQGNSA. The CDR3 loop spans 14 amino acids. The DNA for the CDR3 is TGTGCCAGCAGCCTCGTAGCGTACACAGATACGCAGTATTTT. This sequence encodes CASSLVAYTDTQYF.

CDR3 protein: CASSRGQGSAGQYF. The CDR3 bases are TGTGCCAGCAGTCGAGGACAGGGGTCCGCGGGGCAGTACTTC. The chain combines TRBV6-5 with TRBJ2-7, with 9 bases that match TRBD1. This CDR3 is built from 14 residues. From germline, CDR1 is MNHEY and CDR2 SVGAGI. V lost 5 bases to trimming and J lost 9 bases; unmatched junction nucleotides: 11.

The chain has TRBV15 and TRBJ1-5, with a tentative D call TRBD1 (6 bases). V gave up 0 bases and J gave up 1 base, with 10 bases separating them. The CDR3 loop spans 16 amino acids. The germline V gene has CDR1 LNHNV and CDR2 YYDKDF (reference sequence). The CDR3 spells CATSRDYQGSNQPQHF. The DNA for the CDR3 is TGTGCCACCAGCAGAGATTACCAGGGGAGCAATCAGCCCCAGCATTTT.

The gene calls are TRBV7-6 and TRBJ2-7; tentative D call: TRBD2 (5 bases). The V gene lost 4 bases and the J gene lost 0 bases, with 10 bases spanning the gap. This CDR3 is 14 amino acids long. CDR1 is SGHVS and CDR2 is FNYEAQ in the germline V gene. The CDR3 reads CASSSLRDSYEQYF. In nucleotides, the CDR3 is TGTGCCAGCAGCTCCCTCCGGGACTCCTACGAGCAGTACTTC.

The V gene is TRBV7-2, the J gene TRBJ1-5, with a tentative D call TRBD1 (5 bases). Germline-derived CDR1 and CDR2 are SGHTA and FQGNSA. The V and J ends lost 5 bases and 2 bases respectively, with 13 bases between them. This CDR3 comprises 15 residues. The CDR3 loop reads CASSPGGDGNQPQHF. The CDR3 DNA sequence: TGTGCCAGCAGCCCCGGGGGGGATGGCAATCAGCCCCAGCATTTT.

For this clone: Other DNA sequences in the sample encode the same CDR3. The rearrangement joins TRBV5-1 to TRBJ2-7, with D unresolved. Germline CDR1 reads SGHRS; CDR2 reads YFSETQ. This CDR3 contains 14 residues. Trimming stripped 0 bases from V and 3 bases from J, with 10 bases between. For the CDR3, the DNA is TGCGCCAGCAGCTTGGCCGCGAGTGGCTACGAGCAGTACTTC. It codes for CASSLAASGYEQYF.

The CDR3 DNA is TGTGCCACCAGCAGAGTGGACAGAGAAGAGACCCAGTACTTC. Amino acid sequence: CATSRVDREETQYF. The chain links TRBV15 to TRBJ2-5, with a weak D call TRBD1 (6 bases). The CDR3 length is 14 residues. V was cut by 1 base and J by 3 bases, with 9 bases left in between. Germline CDR1 and CDR2: LNHNV and YYDKDF (reference sequence).

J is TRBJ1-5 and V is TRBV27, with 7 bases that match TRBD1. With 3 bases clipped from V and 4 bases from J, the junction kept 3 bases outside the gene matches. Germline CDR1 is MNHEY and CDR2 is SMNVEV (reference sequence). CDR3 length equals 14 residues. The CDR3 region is CASSFDRENQPQHF. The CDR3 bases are TGTGCCAGCAGTTTTGACAGGGAAAATCAGCCCCAGCATTTT.

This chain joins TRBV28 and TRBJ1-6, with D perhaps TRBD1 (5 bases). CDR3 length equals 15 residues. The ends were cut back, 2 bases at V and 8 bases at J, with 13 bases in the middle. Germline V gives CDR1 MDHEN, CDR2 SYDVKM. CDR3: CASSLTSGNYSPLHF. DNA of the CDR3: TGTGCCAGCAGTTTAACGTCAGGGAATTATTCACCCCTCCACTTT.

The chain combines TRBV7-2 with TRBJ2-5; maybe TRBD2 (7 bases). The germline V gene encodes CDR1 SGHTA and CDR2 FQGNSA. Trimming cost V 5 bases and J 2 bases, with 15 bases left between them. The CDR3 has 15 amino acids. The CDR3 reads CASSRLGRGQETQYF. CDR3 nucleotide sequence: TGTGCCAGCAGCCGATTGGGGAGGGGGCAAGAGACCCAGTACTTC.

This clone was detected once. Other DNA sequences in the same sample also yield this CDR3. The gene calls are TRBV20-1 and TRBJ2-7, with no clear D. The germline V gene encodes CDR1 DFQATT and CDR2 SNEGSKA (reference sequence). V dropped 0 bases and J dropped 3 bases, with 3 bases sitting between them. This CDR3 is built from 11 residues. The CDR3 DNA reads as TGCAGTGCTAGAGATAGCTACGAGCAGTACTTC. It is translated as CSARDSYEQYF.

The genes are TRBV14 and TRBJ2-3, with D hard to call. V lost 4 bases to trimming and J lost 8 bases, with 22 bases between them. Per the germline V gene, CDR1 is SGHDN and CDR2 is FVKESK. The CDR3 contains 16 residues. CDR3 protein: CASSLTPGFSTGTQYF. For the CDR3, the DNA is TGTGCCAGCAGCCTCACACCCGGGTTCTCCACGGGTACGCAGTATTTT.

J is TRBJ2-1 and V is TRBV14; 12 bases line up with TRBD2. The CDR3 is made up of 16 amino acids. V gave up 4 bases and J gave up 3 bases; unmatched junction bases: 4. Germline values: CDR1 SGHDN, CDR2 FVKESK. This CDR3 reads CASSPLAGGSYNEQFF. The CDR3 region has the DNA TGTGCCAGCAGCCCACTAGCGGGGGGTAGCTACAATGAGCAGTTCTTC. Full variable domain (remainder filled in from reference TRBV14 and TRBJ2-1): EAGVTQFPSHSVIEKGQTVTLRCDPISGHDNLYWYRRVMGKEIKFLLHFVKESKQDESGMPNNRFLAERTGGTYSTLKVQPAELEDSGVYFCASSPLAGGSYNEQFFGPGTRLTVL.